The rows below give T cell receptor beta chains drawn from one sample of a study of CD8 T cells in ankylosing spondylitis. Each CDR3 protein is one row after TCRdb ran MiXCR on the 5' RACE reads. The sample includes 200,000 to 250,000 distinct CDR3 sequences, more than 5.5% of them seen just once. Sequencing was done on a sample of blood, either unsorted or a sorted T cell fraction (not recorded which). Source of these receptors: a male donor with ankylosing spondylitis. The CDR3 runs from the conserved cysteine through the conserved F or W. Fields, in order: V gene, J gene, clone size, D gene, CDR3 DNA, CDR3 protein. A D gene is named only where the DNA matches it firmly. Clone size is stated in some rows and not others, as once, few, many or a class when expanded.

>TRBV27|TRBJ2-3|many|TRBD2
TGTGCCAGCAGTCCCGGGACTAGCGGGCGGGATACGCAGTATTTT
CASSPGTSGRDTQYF
>TRBV13|TRBJ1-3|many|.
TGTGCCAGCAGCTTAGGCCCCGGCACCTCCTCTGGAAACACCATATATTTT
CASSLGPGTSSGNTIYF
>TRBV3-1|TRBJ2-1|many|.
TGTGCCAGCAGCCAAGACCAGGACTACGCTCCCAATGAGCAGTTCTTC
CASSQDQDYAPNEQFF
>TRBV9|TRBJ1-6|many|.
TGTGCCAGCAGCGGGACGGACAGAATACCCCTCCACTTT
CASSGTDRIPLHF
>TRBV29-1|TRBJ2-1|many|.
TGCAGCGTTGTTCTGCGGACGACCTACAATGAGCAGTTCTTC
CSVVLRTTYNEQFF
>TRBV2|TRBJ2-1|many|.
TGTGCCAGCATTACCGGGGCCCGGTACAATGAGCAGTTCTTC
CASITGARYNEQFF
>TRBV7-9|TRBJ1-2|many|.
TGTGCCAGCAGCAGTACCTCTTCCTATGGCTACACCTTC
CASSSTSSYGYTF
>TRBV9|TRBJ2-1|many|TRBD2
TGTGCCAGCAGCGCCCGACTAGCGGGAGGGAATGAGCAGTTCTTC
CASSARLAGGNEQFF
>TRBV7-9|TRBJ1-2|many|TRBD1
TGTGCCAGCAGCTCCAATCGACAGGGGGCTAACTATGGCTACACCTTC
CASSSNRQGANYGYTF
>TRBV11-2|TRBJ2-2|.|TRBD2
TGTGCCAGCAGCTCCCTAGCGGGGGGACTTAACACCGGGGAGCTGTTTTTT
CASSSLAGGLNTGELFF
>TRBV4-2|TRBJ1-2|few|.
TGTGCCAGCAGCCAAGATCGCCGCAGCTGGGATGGCTACACCTTC
CASSQDRRSWDGYTF
>TRBV7-9|TRBJ2-1|.|TRBD2
TGTGCCAGCAGCATTAGCGGGGACGCGTACAATGAGCAGTTCTTC
CASSISGDAYNEQFF
>TRBV9|TRBJ1-2|.|.
TGTGCCAGCAGCGTAGGGGAGCGCTACACCTTC
CASSVGERYTF
>TRBV15|TRBJ2-1|.|.
TGTGCCACCAGCCCACTCCTGTACAATGAGCAGTTCTTC
CATSPLLYNEQFF
>TRBV7-2|TRBJ2-7|many|.
TGTGCCAGCAGCTTAGAAGGTCATAGCTCCTACGAGCAGTACTTC
CASSLEGHSSYEQYF
>TRBV10-3|TRBJ2-7|many|TRBD2
TGTGCCATCAGTGAGTCGACTAGCGGGAGGAGGAACGAGCAGTACTTC
CAISESTSGRRNEQYF
>TRBV7-9|TRBJ2-5|.|.
TGTGCCAGCAGCTTAGCTCCCAGGGATCAAGAGACCCAGTACTTC
CASSLAPRDQETQYF